The 17 T cell receptor beta chains reported below all come from one sample, sequenced in a study of control samples from healthy donors and cancer patients. Clones were sequenced by immunoSEQ multiplex PCR, and TCRdb holds only the in-frame ones, with some missing. Of around 80,000 clones listed, 70% to 90% are singletons. The specimen was blood. The receptors stem from a woman between 50 and 59 years old in good health.

The chain recombines TRBV29-1 with TRBJ1-2; 7 nucleotides match TRBD1. The CDR3 is 14 residues long. From germline, CDR1 is SQVTM and CDR2 ANQGSEA. Trimming cost V 0 bases and J 7 bases; bases outside gene matches: 8. DNA for the CDR3: TGCAGCGTTGAAGACCTCGACAGGGAAGGTGGCTACACCTTC. Translating it yields CSVEDLDREGGYTF.

The rearrangement uses TRBV3-1 (or the pseudogene TRBV3-2) and TRBJ2-7; D tentatively reads TRBD1 or TRBD2 (5 bases each). Between the trimmed V and J ends, which lost 0 bases and 8 bases, there was a span of 11 bases. The CDR3 runs to 13 residues. The germline V gene encodes CDR1 LGHDT and CDR2 YNNKEL (reference sequence). The CDR3 region has the DNA TGTGCCAGCAGCCAAGAGGGGGATATCCAGCAGTACTTC. Translating it yields CASSQEGDIQQYF.

This rearrangement joins TRBV6-6 to TRBJ1-6; 7 nucleotides match TRBD1. Germline V gene data show CDR1 as MNHNY and CDR2 as SVGAGI (reference sequence). CDR3 length: 13 residues. With V trimmed by 6 bases and J by 18 bases, 14 bases remained unmatched. CDR3 sequence (DNA): TGTGCCAGCAGCGAAACTTTGGGACAGCAAAACCACTTT. This encodes CASSETLGQQNHF.

The rearrangement links TRBV19 to TRBJ2-2; D ambiguous. Germline lookup yields CDR1 LNHDA and CDR2 SQIVND (reference sequence). This CDR3 has 11 amino acids. The V gene lost 6 bases and the J gene lost 6 bases, with 5 bases spanning the gap. CDR3 nucleotides: TGTGCCAGTAGAATTTCCGGGGAGCTGTTTTTT. It specifies CASRISGELFF.

The rearrangement links TRBV4-2 to TRBJ2-7; D possibly corresponds to TRBD1 (5 bases). Trimming took 1 base from V and 3 from J, leaving 13 bases between them. Germline V gene sequence: CDR1 LGHNA, CDR2 YNFKEQ. The length of the CDR3 is 15 residues. The CDR3 spells CASSQGTNFNYEQYF. The CDR3 DNA follows: TGTGCCAGCAGCCAAGGGACAAATTTTAACTACGAGCAGTACTTC.

The sample holds a few counts of this clone. The J gene is TRBJ2-7, the V gene TRBV7-9; maybe TRBD1 (6 bases). The V and J ends lost 1 base and 2 bases respectively, with 6 bases between them. In germline, CDR1 is SEHNR, CDR2 FQNEAQ (reference sequence). The CDR3 extends over 13 amino acids. The CDR3 nucleotides read TGTGCCAGCAGCTTAGAGGGGGCCTACGAGCAGTACTTC. Its translation: CASSLEGAYEQYF.

CDR3 protein: CASLAGYSTDTQYF. The CDR3 DNA reads TGTGCCAGCCTAGCGGGGTATAGCACAGATACGCAGTATTTT. The chain is built from TRBV6-5 and TRBJ2-3; 9 nucleotides agree with TRBD2. CDR1 and CDR2 from the germline V gene are MNHEY and SVGAGI. V lost 8 bases and J lost 0; bases outside the gene matches: 3. CDR3 length equals 14 residues.

This clone is a singleton in its sample. Mismatch with germline at one junction end may stem from a read error. The CDR3 DNA reads TGTGCCAGCAGCTACGGACAGGCAACAAATGAAAAACTGTTTTTT. Protein sequence: CASSYGQATNEKLFF. This chain connects TRBV6-5 to TRBJ1-4, with 7 bases fitting TRBD1. Germline CDR1 MNHEY, CDR2 SVGAGI. This CDR3 has 15 amino acids.

The rearrangement uses TRBV7-6 and TRBJ1-4; D is unclear. The V and J ends lost 5 bases and 7 bases respectively, with 17 bases between them. The CDR3 sequence is 15 residues long. CDR1 SGHVS and CDR2 FNYEAQ come from the germline V gene. The DNA of the CDR3 is TGTGCCAGCAGCCCCCGAGGAAGCGGCTTTGAAAAACTGTTTTTT. Its protein product is CASSPRGSGFEKLFF. The variable domain in full, with the rest retrieved from reference TRBV7-6 and TRBJ1-4, is GAGVSQSPRYKVTKRGQDVALRCDPISGHVSLYWYRQALGQGPEFLTYFNYEAQQDKSGLPNDRFSAERPEGSISTLTIQRTEQRDSAMYRCASSPRGSGFEKLFFGSGTQLSVL.

For the CDR3, the DNA is TGTGCCAGCAGCTTGTCCTTTGGCCAGGGTGGACAGCCCCAGCATTTT. This codes for CASSLSFGQGGQPQHF. The chain employs TRBV5-5 and TRBJ1-5, with D possibly TRBD1 on 5 matching bases. With 1 base removed from V and 7 bases from J, the gap between germline ends came to 18 bases. There are 16 residues in the CDR3. Germline CDR1 reads SGHKS; CDR2 reads YYEKEE (reference sequence).

The chain uses TRBV20-1 and TRBJ1-2; a possible D gene is TRBD1 (6 bases). The CDR3 length is 11 residues. V dropped 3 bases and J dropped 8 bases, with 10 bases sitting between them. The germline gives CDR1 DFQATT, CDR2 SNEGSKA (reference sequence). The CDR3 bases are TGCAGTGCTAGTCCAGGACAGGGCTACACCTTC. Protein sequence: CSASPGQGYTF.

This chain uses TRBV2 with TRBJ2-2; D might be TRBD2 (6 bases). Germline V gene lookup returns CDR1 SNHLY and CDR2 FYNNEI. The germline V and J ends were trimmed by 6 bases and 3 bases, with 14 bases remaining between them. The CDR3 is made up of 15 amino acids. DNA for the CDR3: TGTGCCAGCAGCTCCGGGACTTCCTACACCGGGGAGCTGTTTTTT. It yields the protein CASSSGTSYTGELFF.

This chain connects TRBV6-5 to TRBJ1-1; D uncertain. Germline V CDR1 and CDR2: MNHEY, SVGAGI. The CDR3 length is 13 residues. Between the trimmed V and J ends, which lost 4 bases and 1 base, there was a span of 7 bases. The CDR3 loop is CASSSRKNTEAFF. CDR3 nucleotide sequence: TGTGCCAGCAGTTCGCGGAAGAACACTGAAGCTTTCTTT.

The chain uses TRBV30 and TRBJ2-7; 8 nucleotides agree with TRBD1. Trimming cost V 3 bases and J 3 bases; bases outside gene matches: 7. This CDR3 region has 14 residues. Germline CDR1 is GTSNPN and CDR2 is SVGIG (reference sequence). CDR3 sequence (DNA): TGTGCCTGGAGACGGACAGGGTCTGGCTACGAGCAGTACTTC. This codes for CAWRRTGSGYEQYF.

The chain couples TRBV3-1 (or the pseudogene TRBV3-2) to TRBJ2-3, with D uncertain. Per the germline V gene, CDR1 is LGHDT and CDR2 is YNNKEL (reference sequence). V dropped 4 bases and J dropped 3 bases, with 11 bases sitting between them. The CDR3 is made up of 14 amino acids. The CDR3: CASSLTFRTDTQYF. Here the CDR3 DNA reads TGTGCCAGCAGCCTTACCTTTAGGACAGATACGCAGTATTTT.

The chain links TRBV5-6 to TRBJ2-7; 9 positions agree with TRBD2. The V gene's germline CDR1 is SGHDT and CDR2 YYEEEE. The CDR3 contains 16 residues. Trimming cost V 6 bases and J 6 bases; bases outside gene matches: 16. As DNA, the CDR3 is TGTGCCAGCACATTACAGGGGACTAGCCGAGGGGGCGAGCAGTACTTC. It yields the protein CASTLQGTSRGGEQYF.

This clone was counted between two and nine times. This chain uses TRBV11-3 with TRBJ1-3; D gene ambiguous. The CDR3 extends over 13 amino acids. Germline loops: CDR1 SGHNT, CDR2 YENEEA. Trimming pared 3 bases from V and 8 bases from J, leaving 11 bases between. In DNA, the CDR3 is TGTGCCAGCAGCTTTAATCCTCGGGACACCATATATTTT. This gives the protein CASSFNPRDTIYF.